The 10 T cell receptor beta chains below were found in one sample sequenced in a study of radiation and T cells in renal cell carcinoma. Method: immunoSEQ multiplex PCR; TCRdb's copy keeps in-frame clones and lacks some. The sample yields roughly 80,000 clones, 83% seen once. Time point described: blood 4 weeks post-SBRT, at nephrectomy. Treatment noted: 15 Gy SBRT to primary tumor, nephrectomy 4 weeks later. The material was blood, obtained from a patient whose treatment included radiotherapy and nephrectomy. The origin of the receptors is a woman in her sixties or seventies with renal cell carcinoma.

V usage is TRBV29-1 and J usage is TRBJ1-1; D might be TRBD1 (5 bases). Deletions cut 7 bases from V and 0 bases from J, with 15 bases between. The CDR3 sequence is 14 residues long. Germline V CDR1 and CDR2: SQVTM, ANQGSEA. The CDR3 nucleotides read TGCAGCGCCGGGGACTCGGGGATGAACACTGAAGCTTTCTTT. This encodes CSAGDSGMNTEAFF.

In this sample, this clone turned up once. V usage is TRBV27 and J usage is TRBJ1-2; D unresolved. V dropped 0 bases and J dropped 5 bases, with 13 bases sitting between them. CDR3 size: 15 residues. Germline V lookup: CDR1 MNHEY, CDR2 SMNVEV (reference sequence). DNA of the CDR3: TGTGCCAGCAGTTTATCTGTCGGAACAATATATGGCTACACCTTC. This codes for CASSLSVGTIYGYTF.

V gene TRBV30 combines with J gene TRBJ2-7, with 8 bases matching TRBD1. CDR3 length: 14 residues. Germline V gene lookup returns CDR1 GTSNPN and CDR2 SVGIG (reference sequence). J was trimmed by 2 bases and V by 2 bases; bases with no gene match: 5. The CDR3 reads CAWSTGGKTYEQYF. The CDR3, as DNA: TGTGCCTGGAGTACAGGGGGGAAAACCTACGAGCAGTACTTC.

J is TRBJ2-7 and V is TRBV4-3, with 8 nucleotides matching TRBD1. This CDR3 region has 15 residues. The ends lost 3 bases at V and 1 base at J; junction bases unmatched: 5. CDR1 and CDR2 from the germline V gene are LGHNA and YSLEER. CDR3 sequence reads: CASSQDRAGSYEQYF. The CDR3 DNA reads TGCGCCAGCAGCCAGGACAGGGCGGGTTCCTACGAGCAGTACTTC.

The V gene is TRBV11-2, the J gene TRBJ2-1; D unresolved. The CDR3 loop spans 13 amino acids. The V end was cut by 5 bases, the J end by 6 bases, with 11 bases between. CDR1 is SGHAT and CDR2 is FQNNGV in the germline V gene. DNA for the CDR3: TGTGCCAGCAGCGCTTTAGTATTCAATGAGCAGTTCTTC. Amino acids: CASSALVFNEQFF.

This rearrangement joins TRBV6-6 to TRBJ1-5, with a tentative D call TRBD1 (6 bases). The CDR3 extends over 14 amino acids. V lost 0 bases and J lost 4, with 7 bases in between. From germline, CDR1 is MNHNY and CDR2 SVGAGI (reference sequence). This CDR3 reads CASSYSGGNQPQHF. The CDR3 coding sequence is TGTGCCAGCAGTTACTCAGGGGGAAATCAGCCCCAGCATTTT.

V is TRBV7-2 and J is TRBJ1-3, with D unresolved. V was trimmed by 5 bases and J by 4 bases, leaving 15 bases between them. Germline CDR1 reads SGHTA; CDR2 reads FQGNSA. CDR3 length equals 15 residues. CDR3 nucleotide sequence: TGTGCCAGCAGCCAGTACCTCGGAAGCGGAAACACCATATATTTT. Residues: CASSQYLGSGNTIYF.

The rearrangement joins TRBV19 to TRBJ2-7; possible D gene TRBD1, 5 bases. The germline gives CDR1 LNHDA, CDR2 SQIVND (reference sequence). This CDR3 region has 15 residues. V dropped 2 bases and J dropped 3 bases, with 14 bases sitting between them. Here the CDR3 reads CASSITPQAGYEQYF. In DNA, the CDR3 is TGTGCCAGTAGTATAACTCCACAGGCTGGCTACGAGCAGTACTTC.

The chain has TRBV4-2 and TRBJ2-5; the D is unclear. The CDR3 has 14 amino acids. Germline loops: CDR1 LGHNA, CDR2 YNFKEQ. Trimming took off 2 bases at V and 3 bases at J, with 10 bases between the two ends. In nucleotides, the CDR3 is TGTGCCAGCAGCCAAACGGCGTTGGAAGAGACCCAGTACTTC. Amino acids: CASSQTALEETQYF.

CDR3 sequence: CASSNWDFTRTHNEQFF. CDR3 in DNA: TGTGCCAGCAGCAATTGGGACTTCACTAGAACACACAATGAGCAGTTCTTC. The chain recombines TRBV21-1 with TRBJ2-1; the table's D call, TRBD2, was not checked against the DNA. TRBV21-1 is a pseudogene. The CDR3 has 17 residues.